The 12 T cell receptor beta chains listed next were all sequenced from one sample in a study of shared clonotypes between healthy human individuals. Sequencing used immunoSEQ multiplex PCR; TCRdb keeps in-frame clones, though not all of them. The profile shows about 1.5 million clones, roughly 96% of them singletons. Sequencing was performed on naive CD4+ T cells sorted from blood. Subset indicated: CD45RA+ positively selected. The receptors were sampled from a man aged 25-45 years in good health.

Note on this clone: This sample also contains other DNA sequences that code for the same CDR3. This sequence joins TRBV5-1 and TRBJ2-2, with 9 bases that match TRBD1. The ends lost 0 bases at V and 3 bases at J; junction bases unmatched: 3. The CDR3 is made up of 16 amino acids. Germline values: CDR1 SGHRS, CDR2 YFSETQ. CDR3 sequence (DNA): TGCGCCAGCAGCTTGGCCGGGACAGGGTACACCGGGGAGCTGTTTTTT. Translating gives CASSLAGTGYTGELFF.

This rearrangement joins TRBV11-2 to TRBJ1-1; D is ambiguous. Trimming took 1 base from V and 5 from J, leaving 11 bases between them. Germline assignment: CDR1 SGHAT and CDR2 FQNNGV. The CDR3 is 14 residues long. CDR3: CASSLVPRGTEAFF. CDR3 nucleotides: TGTGCCAGCAGCTTAGTTCCTCGGGGAACTGAAGCTTTCTTT.

The chain links TRBV6-5 to TRBJ2-7; D perhaps matches TRBD1 (6 bases). Trimming took off 5 bases at V and 2 bases at J, with 13 bases between the two ends. Germline V gene data show CDR1 as MNHEY and CDR2 as SVGAGI. The CDR3 sequence is 14 residues long. CDR3 sequence: CASSRTDLTYEQYF. As DNA, the CDR3 is TGTGCCAGCAGTCGGACAGACCTAACCTACGAGCAGTACTTC.

The rearrangement uses TRBV6-1 and TRBJ2-2, with D unresolved. V lost 6 bases to trimming and J lost 0 bases, with 11 bases between them. Germline V lookup: CDR1 MNHNS, CDR2 SASEGT. The CDR3 runs to 15 residues. The CDR3 reads CASSALSANTGELFF. Written as DNA, the CDR3 is TGTGCCAGCAGCGCCCTGAGCGCGAACACCGGGGAGCTGTTTTTT.

This clone came up once. The gene calls are TRBV9 and TRBJ2-5, with D uncertain. Deletions cut 3 bases from V and 6 bases from J, with 15 bases between. The CDR3 contains 14 residues. Per the germline V gene, CDR1 is SGDLS and CDR2 is YYNGEE. CDR3 sequence reads: CASSASPGLQTQYF. CDR3 DNA sequence: TGTGCCAGCAGCGCATCTCCGGGCCTACAGACCCAGTACTTC.

The J gene is TRBJ1-1, the V gene TRBV18, with a tentative D call TRBD1 (5 bases). Germline CDR1 is KGHSH and CDR2 is LQKENI. The ends were cut back, 4 bases at V and 4 bases at J, with 13 bases in the middle. CDR3 length: 14 amino acids. The CDR3 region has the DNA TGTGCCAGCTCACTTGAGACGGGGGGCACTGAAGCTTTCTTT. This translates into CASSLETGGTEAFF.

The chain combines TRBV5-5 with TRBJ2-1; 9 nucleotides match TRBD2. Per the germline V gene, CDR1 is SGHKS and CDR2 is YYEKEE (reference sequence). V dropped 2 bases and J dropped 0; count of bases not matched to a gene: 0. The CDR3 runs to 15 residues. CDR3 nucleotide sequence: TGTGCCAGCAGCTTACTAGCGGGCTCCTACAATGAGCAGTTCTTC. Translating it yields CASSLLAGSYNEQFF.

V is TRBV18 and J is TRBJ2-7; 8 bases line up with TRBD2. Germline trimming cut 2 bases from V and 4 bases from J; bases unmatched to any gene: 10. The CDR3 contains 16 residues. The germline V gene has CDR1 KGHSH and CDR2 LQKENI. The DNA of the CDR3 is TGTGCCAGCTCACCAAGGAGCGGGAGTGGTAGATACGAGCAGTACTTC. Translation gives CASSPRSGSGRYEQYF.

V usage is TRBV5-6 and J usage is TRBJ2-7; TRBD1 or TRBD2 may be the D gene (5 bases each). In germline, CDR1 is SGHDT, CDR2 YYEEEE. Trimming removed 3 bases at V and 2 bases at J, with 12 bases between. This CDR3 contains 14 residues. The CDR3 DNA reads as TGTGCCAGCAGCTACCTCGGGACGCCCTACGAGCAGTACTTC. Amino acid sequence: CASSYLGTPYEQYF.

The chain carries TRBV28 and TRBJ1-1; maybe TRBD1 (5 bases). Germline V CDR1 and CDR2: MDHEN, SYDVKM. V gave up 3 bases and J gave up 5 bases, with 16 bases separating them. This CDR3 comprises 15 residues. The CDR3 coding sequence is TGTGCCAGCAGTTTGGGCGGAGGGGCCCCTACTGAAGCTTTCTTT. Translation gives CASSLGGGAPTEAFF.

There are a few counts of this clone. The chain is built from TRBV11-2 and TRBJ2-7, with D unclear. CDR3 length equals 13 residues. V was cut by 8 bases and J by 3 bases, with 14 bases left in between. In germline, CDR1 is SGHAT, CDR2 FQNNGV. The CDR3 DNA follows: TGTGCCAGCGGCAAGGCTCAGCTCTACGAGCAGTACTTC. Translating gives CASGKAQLYEQYF. Filled out from reference TRBV11-2 and TRBJ2-7, the complete variable domain reads EAGVAQSPRYKIIEKRQSVAFWCNPISGHATLYWYQQILGQGPKLLIQFQNNGVVDDSQLPKDRFSAERLKGVDSTLKIQPAKLEDSAVYLCASGKAQLYEQYFGPGTRLTVT.

The chain uses TRBV6-4 and TRBJ2-3; TRBD2 agrees at 8 bases. Germline CDR1 and CDR2: MRHNA and SNTAGT. This CDR3 has 12 residues. CDR3 in amino acids: CGSVAGTDTQYF. CDR3 bases: TGTGGCTCGGTAGCGGGAACAGATACGCAGTATTTT.